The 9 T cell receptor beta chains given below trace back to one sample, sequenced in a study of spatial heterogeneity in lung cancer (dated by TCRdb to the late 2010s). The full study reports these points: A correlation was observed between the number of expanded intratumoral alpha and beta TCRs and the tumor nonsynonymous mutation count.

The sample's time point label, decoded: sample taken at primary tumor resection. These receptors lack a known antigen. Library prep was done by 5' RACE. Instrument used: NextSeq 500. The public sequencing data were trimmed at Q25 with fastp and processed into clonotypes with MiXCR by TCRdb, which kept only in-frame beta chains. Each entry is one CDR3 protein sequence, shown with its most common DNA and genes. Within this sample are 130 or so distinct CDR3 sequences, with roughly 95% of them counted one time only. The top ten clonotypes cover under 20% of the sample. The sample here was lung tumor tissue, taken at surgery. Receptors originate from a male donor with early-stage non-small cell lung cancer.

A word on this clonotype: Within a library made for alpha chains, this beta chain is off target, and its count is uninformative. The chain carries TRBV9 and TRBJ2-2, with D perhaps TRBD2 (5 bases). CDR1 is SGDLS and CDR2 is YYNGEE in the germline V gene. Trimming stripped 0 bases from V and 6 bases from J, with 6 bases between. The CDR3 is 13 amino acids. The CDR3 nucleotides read TGTGCCAGCAGCGTAGCGGGGTCCGGGGAGCTGTTTTTT. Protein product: CASSVAGSGELFF.

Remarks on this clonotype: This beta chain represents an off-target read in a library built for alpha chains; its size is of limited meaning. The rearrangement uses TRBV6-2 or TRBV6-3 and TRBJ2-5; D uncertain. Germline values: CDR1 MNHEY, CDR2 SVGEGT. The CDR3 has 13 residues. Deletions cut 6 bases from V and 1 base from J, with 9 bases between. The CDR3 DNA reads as TGTGCCAGCAGCCACCCCCCCCAAGAGACCCAGTACTTC. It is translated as CASSHPPQETQYF.

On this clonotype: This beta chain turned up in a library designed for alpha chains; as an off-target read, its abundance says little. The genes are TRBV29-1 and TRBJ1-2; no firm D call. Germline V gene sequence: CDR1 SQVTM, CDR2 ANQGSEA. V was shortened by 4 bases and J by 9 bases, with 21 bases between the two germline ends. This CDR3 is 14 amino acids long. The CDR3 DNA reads TGCAGCGTTGTCCCTTCCTTGGGTCGTGGGAGCTACACCTTC. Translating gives CSVVPSLGRGSYTF. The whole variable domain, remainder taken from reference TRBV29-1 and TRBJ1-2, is SAVISQKPSRDICQRGTSLTIQCQVDSQVTMMFWYRQQPGQSLTLIATANQGSEATYESGFVIDKFPISRPNLTFSTLTVSNMSPEDSSIYLCSVVPSLGRGSYTFGSGTRLTVV.

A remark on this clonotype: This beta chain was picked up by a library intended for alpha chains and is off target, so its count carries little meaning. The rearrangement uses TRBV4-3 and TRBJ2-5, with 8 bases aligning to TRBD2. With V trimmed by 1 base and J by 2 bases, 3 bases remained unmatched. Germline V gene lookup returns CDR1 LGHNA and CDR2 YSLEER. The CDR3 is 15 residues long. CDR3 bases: TGCGCCAGCAGCCAAGGAGCGGGGGCTCAAGAGACCCAGTACTTC. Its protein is CASSQGAGAQETQYF.

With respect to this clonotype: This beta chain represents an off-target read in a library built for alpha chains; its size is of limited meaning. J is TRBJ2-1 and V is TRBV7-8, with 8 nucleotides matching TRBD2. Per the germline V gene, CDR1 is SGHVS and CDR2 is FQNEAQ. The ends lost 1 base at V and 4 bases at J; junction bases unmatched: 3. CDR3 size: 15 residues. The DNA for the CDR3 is TGTGCCAGCAGCTTAGAGACTAGCGAATACAATGAGCAGTTCTTC. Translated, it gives CASSLETSEYNEQFF.

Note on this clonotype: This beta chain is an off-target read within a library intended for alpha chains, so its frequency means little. The CDR3 DNA reads as TGTGCCAGCAGCTTAGGCGGCGGGGGGTCGCCCCAGTACTTC. This encodes CASSLGGGGSPQYF. The genes are TRBV7-2 and TRBJ2-5; 8 bases line up with TRBD2. This CDR3 has 14 residues. Germline V CDR1 and CDR2: SGHTA, FQGNSA. The trim removed 1 base at V and 9 bases at J, leaving 7 bases unmatched.

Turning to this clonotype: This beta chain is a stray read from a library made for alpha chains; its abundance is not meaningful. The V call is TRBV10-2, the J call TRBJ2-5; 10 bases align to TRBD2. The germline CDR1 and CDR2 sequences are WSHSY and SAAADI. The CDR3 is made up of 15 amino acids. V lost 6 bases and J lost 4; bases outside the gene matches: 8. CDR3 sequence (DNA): TGCGCCAGCAGGGTTCGGAGCGGGGGGGCAGAGACCCAGTACTTC. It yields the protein CASRVRSGGAETQYF.

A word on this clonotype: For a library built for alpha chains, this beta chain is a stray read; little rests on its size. CDR3 sequence reads: CSARDPERSSYNEQFF. The CDR3 coding sequence is TGCAGTGCTAGAGATCCGGAGCGGAGCTCCTACAATGAGCAGTTCTTC. The V gene is TRBV20-1, the J gene TRBJ2-1; perhaps TRBD2 as D (5 bases). V lost 0 bases and J 0 bases, leaving 12 bases between the germline ends. The CDR3 has 16 residues. Germline CDR1 is DFQATT and CDR2 is SNEGSKA (reference sequence).

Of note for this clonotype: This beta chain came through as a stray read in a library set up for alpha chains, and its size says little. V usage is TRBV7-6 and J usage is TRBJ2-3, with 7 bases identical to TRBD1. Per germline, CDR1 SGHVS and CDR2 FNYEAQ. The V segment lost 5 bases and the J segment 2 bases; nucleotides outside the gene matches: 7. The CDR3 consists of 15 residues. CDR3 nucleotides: TGTGCCAGCAGCCCCAGGGGGTGCAACACAGATACGCAGTATTTT. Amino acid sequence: CASSPRGCNTDTQYF.